The TCR beta chain described here comes from a study of blood T cell repertoires in COVID-19. Sequenced by immunoSEQ multiplex PCR; TCRdb stores in-frame clones only, minus some. This table has 190,000 or so clones, about 85% appearing once. Trimming pared 2 bases from V and 0 bases from J, leaving 8 bases between. Germline-derived CDR1 and CDR2 are SGHKS and YYEKEE (reference sequence). The CDR3 contains 14 residues. The clonotype originates from a woman over 75 with acute or convalescent COVID-19. The sequencing input was peripheral blood. The rearrangement uses TRBV5-5 and TRBJ1-1; D perhaps matches TRBD1 (5 bases). CDR3 coding DNA: TGTGCCAGCAGCTTACAGGTAATGAACACTGAAGCTTTCTTT. This gives the protein CASSLQVMNTEAFF.